Following are 17 T cell receptor beta chains from one sample sequenced in a study of T cells in pancreatic ductal adenocarcinoma. Generated by immunoSEQ multiplex PCR, the TCRdb table keeps only in-frame clones and is missing some. Here the sample spans some 4,600 clones, 68% being singletons. Selected pancreatic ductal adenocarcinoma patients had undergone surgery without neoadjuvant therapy. Sequenced: pancreatic tumor tissue. The receptors here all came from a human donor with pancreatic ductal adenocarcinoma.

This clone was observed once. The rearrangement uses TRBV11-2 and TRBJ1-2; 8 bases agree with TRBD1. The trim removed 5 bases at V and 2 bases at J, leaving 4 bases unmatched. The CDR3 runs to 14 residues. Germline CDR1 SGHAT, CDR2 FQNNGV. The CDR3 region is CASSHGTGNYGYTF. The CDR3 coding sequence is TGTGCCAGCAGCCATGGGACAGGAAACTATGGCTACACCTTC. Together with reference TRBV11-2 and TRBJ1-2, the CDR3 gives the full variable domain: EAGVAQSPRYKIIEKRQSVAFWCNPISGHATLYWYQQILGQGPKLLIQFQNNGVVDDSQLPKDRFSAERLKGVDSTLKIQPAKLEDSAVYLCASSHGTGNYGYTFGSGTRLTVV.

This sequence joins TRBV4-2 and TRBJ1-2, with 7 bases identical to TRBD1. Germline V gives CDR1 LGHNA, CDR2 YNFKEQ. J lost 0 bases, V lost 5 bases, and 12 bases had no gene match. This CDR3 contains 17 residues. This CDR3 reads CASSYPSGGQANYGYTF. The CDR3 DNA reads TGTGCCAGCAGCTACCCCTCCGGAGGACAGGCTAACTATGGCTACACCTTC.

About this clone itself: Additional DNA sequences in this sample encode the identical CDR3. The V gene is TRBV9, the J gene TRBJ2-3; 11 positions agree with TRBD2. V lost 2 bases to trimming and J lost 3 bases; unmatched junction nucleotides: 8. From germline, CDR1 is SGDLS and CDR2 YYNGEE. The CDR3 is made up of 17 amino acids. The CDR3 reads CASSVGLAVGWTDTQYF. The CDR3 nucleotides read TGTGCCAGCAGCGTGGGACTAGCGGTAGGGTGGACAGATACGCAGTATTTT. Filled out from reference TRBV9 and TRBJ2-3, the complete variable domain reads DSGVTQTPKHLITATGQRVTLRCSPRSGDLSVYWYQQSLDQGLQFLIQYYNGEERAKGNILERFSAQQFPDLHSELNLSSLELGDSALYFCASSVGLAVGWTDTQYFGPGTRLTVL.

This chain links TRBV7-9 with TRBJ1-3; TRBD1 matches at 7 bases. With 5 bases clipped from V and 4 bases from J, the junction kept 2 bases outside the gene matches. This CDR3 contains 13 residues. The germline gives CDR1 SEHNR, CDR2 FQNEAQ (reference sequence). CDR3 in DNA: TGTGCCAGCAGCACAGGGGTGGGAAACACCATATATTTT. This encodes CASSTGVGNTIYF.

This clone is termed large. The rearrangement uses TRBV5-4 and TRBJ1-6; D uncertain. The CDR3 is made up of 16 amino acids. V was clipped by 0 bases and J by 8 bases, with 15 bases between them. Germline-derived CDR1 and CDR2 are SGHNT and YYREEE (reference sequence). CDR3 loop: CASSLGRDRMDSPLHF. CDR3 sequence (DNA): TGTGCCAGCAGCTTGGGCCGCGACCGTATGGATTCACCCCTCCACTTT.

V is TRBV6-1 and J is TRBJ2-5, with D possibly matching TRBD2 (5 bases). V lost 1 base, J lost 1 base, and 10 bases lay in between. The germline gives CDR1 MNHNS, CDR2 SASEGT. The CDR3 loop spans 15 amino acids. The chain's CDR3 is CASSEEAAFQETQYF. DNA of the CDR3: TGTGCCAGCAGTGAAGAAGCGGCCTTCCAAGAGACCCAGTACTTC.

The chain employs TRBV6-1 and TRBJ2-2, with 7 bases matching TRBD2. This CDR3 is built from 15 residues. Germline V gene sequence: CDR1 MNHNS, CDR2 SASEGT. V trimming: 7 bases; J trimming: 3 bases; junction bases outside the gene matches: 8. DNA for the CDR3: TGTGCCAGCAAGGGAGGGGTTAGGTACACCGGGGAGCTGTTTTTT. Encoded protein: CASKGGVRYTGELFF.

V gene TRBV2 combines with J gene TRBJ2-7; D is ambiguous. The CDR3 length is 17 residues. V lost 0 bases, J lost 2 bases, and 17 bases lay in between. Germline CDR1 is SNHLY and CDR2 is FYNNEI. CDR3: CASSEALGRATTYEQYF. CDR3 sequence (DNA): TGTGCCAGCAGTGAAGCGCTTGGACGCGCGACCACCTACGAGCAGTACTTC.

The V and J genes are TRBV25-1 and TRBJ2-2; D is unresolved. The CDR3 is 12 amino acids. V lost 7 bases, J lost 0 bases, and 3 bases lay in between. The germline V gene encodes CDR1 MGHDK and CDR2 SYGVNS. The CDR3 DNA sequence: TGTGCCAGCAATACGAACACCGGGGAGCTGTTTTTT. Translation gives CASNTNTGELFF.

This clone was seen a single time. This chain uses TRBV19 with TRBJ2-4; possibly TRBD1 for D (6 bases). V was trimmed by 5 bases and J by 2 bases, leaving 19 bases between them. The CDR3 covers 17 residues. From germline, CDR1 is LNHDA and CDR2 SQIVND (reference sequence). CDR3 coding DNA: TGTGCCAGTAGTGCAAAACCGCCGGACAGAACCAAAAACATTCAGTACTTC. Translation: CASSAKPPDRTKNIQYF. Drawing the rest from reference TRBV19 and TRBJ2-4, the complete variable domain is DGGITQSPKYLFRKEGQNVTLSCEQNLNHDAMYWYRQDPGQGLRLIYYSQIVNDFQKGDIAEGYSVSREKKESFPLTVTSAQKNPTAFYLCASSAKPPDRTKNIQYFGAGTRLSVL.

The rearrangement uses TRBV30 and TRBJ2-3; D is possibly TRBD2 (5 bases). Germline V gives CDR1 GTSNPN, CDR2 SVGIG (reference sequence). V shed 0 bases and J shed 0 bases, with 7 bases lying between them. The CDR3 covers 14 residues. CDR3 sequence: CAWSVGASTDTQYF. The CDR3 DNA sequence: TGTGCCTGGAGTGTGGGAGCTAGCACAGATACGCAGTATTTT.

The chain combines TRBV6-1 with TRBJ1-1; D possibly corresponds to TRBD1 (6 bases). There are 13 residues in the CDR3. Germline V gene sequence: CDR1 MNHNS, CDR2 SASEGT. The V gene lost 10 bases and the J gene lost 4 bases, with 16 bases spanning the gap. The CDR3 sequence: CAIDRSLGTEAFF. DNA of the CDR3: TGTGCCATTGACAGGAGCTTGGGCACTGAAGCTTTCTTT.

This rearrangement joins TRBV30 to TRBJ1-5; D remains ambiguous. This CDR3 is built from 13 residues. CDR1 and CDR2 from the germline V gene are GTSNPN and SVGIG (reference sequence). The V end was cut by 1 base, the J end by 1 base, with 5 bases between. The CDR3 region has the DNA TGTGCCTGGAGTGCCGGGAGCAATCAGCCCCAGCATTTT. This codes for CAWSAGSNQPQHF.

This sequence joins TRBV30 and TRBJ1-1, with D unresolved. Germline V gene lookup returns CDR1 GTSNPN and CDR2 SVGIG (reference sequence). Trimming pared 4 bases from V and 1 base from J, leaving 4 bases between. The CDR3 has 11 amino acids. The CDR3 region is CAWNWNTEAFF. Written as DNA, the CDR3 is TGTGCCTGGAACTGGAACACTGAAGCTTTCTTT.

The chain couples TRBV7-9 to TRBJ2-7; TRBD1 agrees at 7 bases. The V gene end was trimmed by 6 bases and the J gene end by 7 bases; junction bases not matched to a gene: 15. This CDR3 contains 15 residues. Germline-derived CDR1 and CDR2 are SEHNR and FQNEAQ (reference sequence). CDR3 amino acids: CASRSARDSTGEQYF. In DNA, the CDR3 is TGTGCCAGCAGGTCCGCCAGGGACAGTACGGGGGAGCAGTACTTC.

The V call is TRBV2, the J call TRBJ2-3; 11 bases are a match to TRBD2. With V trimmed by 4 bases and J by 2 bases, 2 bases remained unmatched. Looked up from germline, CDR1 is SNHLY and CDR2 is FYNNEI. The CDR3 is 15 residues long. CDR3 coding DNA: TGTGCCAGCAGTGGACTAGCGGGGAACACAGATACGCAGTATTTT. Residues: CASSGLAGNTDTQYF.

By share, this clone ranks as medium-sized. CDR3 amino acids: CASSLRALADSYEQYF. The DNA for the CDR3 is TGTGCCAGCAGCTTACGGGCCCTAGCAGATTCCTACGAGCAGTACTTC. The chain uses TRBV7-8 and TRBJ2-7; a weak D match, TRBD2 (5 bases). This CDR3 contains 16 residues. Germline-derived CDR1 and CDR2 are SGHVS and FQNEAQ. The V gene lost 2 bases and the J gene lost 1 base, with 15 bases spanning the gap.